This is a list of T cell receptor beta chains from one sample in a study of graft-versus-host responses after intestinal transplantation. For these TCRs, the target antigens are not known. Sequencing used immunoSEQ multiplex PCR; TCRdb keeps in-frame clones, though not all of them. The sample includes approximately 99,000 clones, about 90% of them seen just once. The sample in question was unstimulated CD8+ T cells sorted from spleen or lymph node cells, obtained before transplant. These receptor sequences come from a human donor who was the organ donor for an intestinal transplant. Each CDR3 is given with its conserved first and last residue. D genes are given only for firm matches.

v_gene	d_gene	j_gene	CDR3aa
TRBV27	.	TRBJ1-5	CASSLQGWNQPQHF
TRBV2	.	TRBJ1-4	CASSETVPSTNEKLFF
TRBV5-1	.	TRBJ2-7	CASSFGGQGFSYEQYF
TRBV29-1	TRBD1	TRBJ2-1	CSVLPWTGGASYNEQFF
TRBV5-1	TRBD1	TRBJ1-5	CASSLGQGDQPQHF
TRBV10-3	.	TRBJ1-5	CAISESLGSNQPQHF
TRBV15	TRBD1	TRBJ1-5	CATSSERRDRGQDQPQHF
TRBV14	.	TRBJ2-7	CASSQEGQWPYYEQYF
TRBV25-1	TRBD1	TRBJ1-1	CASSRPGTGNTEAFF
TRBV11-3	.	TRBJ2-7	CASSLFAGVSYEQYF
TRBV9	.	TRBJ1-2	CASSVDKGANYGYTF
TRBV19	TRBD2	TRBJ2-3	CASSDLAGESTDTQYF
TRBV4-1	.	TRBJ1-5	CASSQEGVRASNQPQHF
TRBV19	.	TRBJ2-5	CASTDSPFETQYF
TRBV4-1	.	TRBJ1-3	CASSQEGGTDTIYF
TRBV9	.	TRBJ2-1	CASSVAQGGYEQFF
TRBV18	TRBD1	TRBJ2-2	CASSPDRVTAGELFF
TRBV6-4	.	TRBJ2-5	CASSDSIFVLLRCRETQYF
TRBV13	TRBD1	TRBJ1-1	CASSFTRQGAFF
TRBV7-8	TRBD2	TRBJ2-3	CASSLAGSGRGDTQYF
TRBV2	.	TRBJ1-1	CASVRTFEDSGGAFF
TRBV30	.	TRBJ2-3	CAWSSVREWKDTQYF
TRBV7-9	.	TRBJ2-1	CASSSPTTERNSYNEQFF
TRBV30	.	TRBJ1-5	CAWREGGGDQPQHF
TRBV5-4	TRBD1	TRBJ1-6	CASSMGQNNSPLHF
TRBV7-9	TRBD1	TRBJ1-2	CASSFGGQGVDGYTF
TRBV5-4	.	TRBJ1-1	CASTSDGNTEAFF
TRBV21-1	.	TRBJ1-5	CASSKEPAGQGGQPQHF
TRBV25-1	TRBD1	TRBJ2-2	CASSGRDRVDTGELFF
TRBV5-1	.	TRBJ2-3	CASSLGGGLLDTQYF